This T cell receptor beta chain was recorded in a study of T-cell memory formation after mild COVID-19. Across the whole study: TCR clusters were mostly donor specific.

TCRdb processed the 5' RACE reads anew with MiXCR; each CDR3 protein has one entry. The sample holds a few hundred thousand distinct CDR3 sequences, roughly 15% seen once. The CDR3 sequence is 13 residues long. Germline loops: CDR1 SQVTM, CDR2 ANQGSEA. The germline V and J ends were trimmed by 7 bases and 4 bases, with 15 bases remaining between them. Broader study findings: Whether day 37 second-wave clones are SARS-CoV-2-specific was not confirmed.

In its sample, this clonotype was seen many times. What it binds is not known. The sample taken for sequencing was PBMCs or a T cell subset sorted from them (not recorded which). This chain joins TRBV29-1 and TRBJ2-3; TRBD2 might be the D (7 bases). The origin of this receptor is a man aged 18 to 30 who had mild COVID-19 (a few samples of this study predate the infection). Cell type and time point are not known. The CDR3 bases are TGCAGCGCCCGAGGGGGGGAATCAGATACGCAGTATTTT. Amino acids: CSARGGESDTQYF.